The rows below give T cell receptor beta chains drawn from one sample of a study of blood T cell repertoires in COVID-19. Assay: immunoSEQ multiplex PCR; the TCRdb copy retains only in-frame clones and omits some. The table shows roughly 180,000 clones, with roughly nine tenths occurring only once. The sequencing input was peripheral blood. The receptor set was obtained from a young woman with active or convalescent COVID-19. Each CDR3 is given with its conserved first and last residue. D genes are given only for firm matches. For some rows the clone size is stated as once, few or many, or as a class when expanded; others skip it.

abundance: -; v_gene: TRBV4-2; d_gene: -; j_gene: TRBJ1-6; CDR3aa: CASSQDREVPLHF; CDR3nt: TGTGCCAGCAGCCAAGACAGGGAAGTGCCCCTCCACTTT
abundance: -; v_gene: TRBV27; d_gene: TRBD2; j_gene: TRBJ2-7; CDR3aa: CASSLGGGPNEQYF; CDR3nt: TGTGCCAGCAGTTTAGGGGGGGGACCTAACGAGCAGTACTTC
abundance: -; v_gene: TRBV5-1; d_gene: -; j_gene: TRBJ2-7; CDR3aa: CASSLETGYSYEQYF; CDR3nt: TGCGCCAGCAGCTTGGAGACAGGCTACTCCTACGAGCAGTACTTC
abundance: -; v_gene: TRBV9; d_gene: -; j_gene: TRBJ1-1; CDR3aa: CASSVGWQGGGMNTEAFF; CDR3nt: TGTGCCAGCAGCGTAGGTTGGCAGGGCGGGGGTATGAACACTGAAGCTTTCTTT
abundance: -; v_gene: TRBV11-3; d_gene: -; j_gene: TRBJ2-3; CDR3aa: CASKVVATTDTQYF; CDR3nt: TGTGCCAGCAAAGTAGTAGCAACCACAGATACGCAGTATTTT
abundance: -; v_gene: TRBV28; d_gene: TRBD2; j_gene: TRBJ2-7; CDR3aa: CASSFPLAGETYEQYF; CDR3nt: TGTGCCAGCAGTTTCCCTTTAGCGGGAGAGACCTACGAGCAGTACTTC
abundance: -; v_gene: TRBV6-5; d_gene: -; j_gene: TRBJ2-7; CDR3aa: CASSYGLHSYEQYF; CDR3nt: TGTGCCAGCAGTTACGGCCTCCACTCCTACGAGCAGTACTTC
abundance: -; v_gene: TRBV2; d_gene: -; j_gene: TRBJ1-2; CDR3aa: CASAGETNYGYTF; CDR3nt: TGTGCCAGCGCAGGGGAGACTAACTATGGCTACACCTTC
abundance: once; v_gene: TRBV5-1; d_gene: TRBD2; j_gene: TRBJ2-1; CDR3aa: CASSLDSGVLEQFF; CDR3nt: TGCGCCAGCAGCTTGGACAGCGGGGTACTCGAGCAGTTCTTC
abundance: -; v_gene: TRBV11-2; d_gene: -; j_gene: TRBJ1-5; CDR3aa: CASSTENQPQHF; CDR3nt: TGTGCCAGTTCGACAGAGAATCAGCCCCAGCATTTT
abundance: -; v_gene: TRBV5-4; d_gene: -; j_gene: TRBJ1-5; CDR3aa: CASSPGGGDQPQHF; CDR3nt: TGTGCCAGCAGCCCCGGAGGTGGGGATCAGCCCCAGCATTTT
abundance: few; v_gene: TRBV2; d_gene: -; j_gene: TRBJ2-2; CDR3aa: CASTRTTNTGELFF; CDR3nt: TGTGCCAGCACCCGGACAACGAACACCGGGGAGCTGTTTTTT
abundance: -; v_gene: TRBV4-1; d_gene: -; j_gene: TRBJ1-1; CDR3aa: CASSQPPPALRGNTEAFF; CDR3nt: TGCGCCAGCAGCCAACCTCCGCCGGCCCTCAGGGGGAACACTGAAGCTTTCTTT
abundance: few; v_gene: TRBV9; d_gene: -; j_gene: TRBJ1-1; CDR3aa: CASSVEGRVTEAFF; CDR3nt: TGTGCCAGCAGCGTAGAGGGCAGGGTAACTGAAGCTTTCTTT
abundance: once; v_gene: TRBV5-1; d_gene: -; j_gene: TRBJ2-7; CDR3aa: CASSSRTGVYEQYF; CDR3nt: TGCGCCAGCAGCTCTAGGACGGGAGTCTACGAGCAGTACTTC
abundance: once; v_gene: TRBV3-1/TRBV3-2; d_gene: TRBD1; j_gene: TRBJ1-1; CDR3aa: CASSQMRDRENTEAFF; CDR3nt: TGTGCCAGCAGCCAGATGCGGGACAGAGAGAACACTGAAGCTTTCTTT
abundance: -; v_gene: TRBV24-1; d_gene: TRBD1; j_gene: TRBJ1-4; CDR3aa: CATSGGQPNEKLFF; CDR3nt: TGTGCCACCAGTGGGGGACAGCCAAATGAAAAACTGTTTTTT
abundance: -; v_gene: TRBV2; d_gene: -; j_gene: TRBJ1-5; CDR3aa: CASGAQVGQPQHF; CDR3nt: TGTGCCAGCGGGGCGCAGGTCGGTCAGCCCCAGCATTTT
abundance: -; v_gene: TRBV4-1; d_gene: -; j_gene: TRBJ1-5; CDR3aa: CASSQEYRQNQPQHF; CDR3nt: TGCGCCAGCAGCCAAGAGTACAGACAGAATCAGCCCCAGCATTTT
abundance: few; v_gene: TRBV19; d_gene: TRBD1; j_gene: TRBJ1-5; CDR3aa: CASSRDSQPQHF; CDR3nt: TGTGCCAGTAGTAGGGACAGTCAGCCCCAGCATTTT
abundance: -; v_gene: TRBV10-1; d_gene: TRBD2; j_gene: TRBJ2-1; CDR3aa: CASSEGVAGGKYNEQFF; CDR3nt: TGCGCCAGCAGTGAGGGGGTAGCGGGAGGGAAATACAATGAGCAGTTCTTC
abundance: few; v_gene: TRBV29-1; d_gene: TRBD1; j_gene: TRBJ2-7; CDR3aa: CSAGPGQGYEQYF; CDR3nt: TGCAGCGCTGGGCCGGGACAGGGCTACGAGCAGTACTTC
abundance: -; v_gene: TRBV3-1/TRBV3-2; d_gene: -; j_gene: TRBJ2-5; CDR3aa: CASSPWPRRAQETQYF; CDR3nt: TGTGCCAGCAGCCCGTGGCCGAGGCGGGCCCAAGAGACCCAGTACTTC
abundance: -; v_gene: TRBV19; d_gene: -; j_gene: TRBJ1-5; CDR3aa: CATSSGGPQHF; CDR3nt: TGTGCCACCTCGTCCGGTGGGCCCCAGCATTTT
abundance: -; v_gene: TRBV7-6; d_gene: -; j_gene: TRBJ1-6; CDR3aa: CASRHTGNSPLHF; CDR3nt: TGTGCCAGCAGACATACAGGAAATTCACCCCTCCACTTT
abundance: -; v_gene: TRBV7-8; d_gene: -; j_gene: TRBJ1-3; CDR3aa: CASSPGGGNTIYF; CDR3nt: TGTGCCAGCAGCCCAGGTGGCGGAAACACCATATATTTT
abundance: few; v_gene: TRBV23-1; d_gene: -; j_gene: TRBJ1-5; CDR3aa: CASSQSGQWSSGGDSGNQPQHF; CDR3nt: TGCGCCAGCAGTCAATCAGGACAGTGGTCAAGTGGCGGAGATTCGGGCAATCAGCCCCAGCATTTT
abundance: once; v_gene: TRBV18; d_gene: TRBD1; j_gene: TRBJ2-1; CDR3aa: CASSPSTGGGSYNEQFF; CDR3nt: TGTGCCAGCTCACCATCGACAGGGGGAGGGTCTTACAATGAGCAGTTCTTC
abundance: -; v_gene: TRBV11-1; d_gene: -; j_gene: TRBJ1-1; CDR3aa: CASSVTARTEAFF; CDR3nt: TGTGCCAGCAGCGTGACAGCGCGCACTGAAGCTTTCTTT
abundance: -; v_gene: TRBV29-1; d_gene: TRBD1; j_gene: TRBJ2-5; CDR3aa: CSGAGGYEETQYF; CDR3nt: TGCAGCGGTGCAGGGGGCTATGAAGAGACCCAGTACTTC
abundance: -; v_gene: TRBV27; d_gene: TRBD2; j_gene: TRBJ2-1; CDR3aa: CASSPGTSGREQFF; CDR3nt: TGTGCCAGCAGTCCCGGGACTAGCGGCAGGGAGCAGTTCTTC
abundance: -; v_gene: TRBV3-1/TRBV3-2; d_gene: TRBD1; j_gene: TRBJ1-1; CDR3aa: CASSQVQGATEAFF; CDR3nt: TGTGCCAGCAGCCAAGTTCAGGGGGCCACTGAAGCTTTCTTT
abundance: -; v_gene: TRBV28; d_gene: -; j_gene: TRBJ1-1; CDR3aa: CASSSRTGRAFF; CDR3nt: TGTGCCAGCAGTTCGAGAACAGGGAGAGCTTTCTTT
abundance: few; v_gene: TRBV7-9; d_gene: -; j_gene: TRBJ1-5; CDR3aa: CASSITGGAPQHF; CDR3nt: TGTGCCAGCAGCATCACCGGGGGAGCGCCCCAGCATTTT
abundance: -; v_gene: TRBV5-6; d_gene: TRBD2; j_gene: TRBJ2-7; CDR3aa: CASSLRLWRGDYEQYF; CDR3nt: TGTGCCAGCAGCCTGAGACTATGGCGGGGGGACTACGAGCAGTACTTC
abundance: -; v_gene: TRBV30; d_gene: TRBD1; j_gene: TRBJ2-5; CDR3aa: CAWSKTGQETQYF; CDR3nt: TGTGCCTGGAGTAAGACAGGGCAAGAGACCCAGTACTTC
abundance: -; v_gene: TRBV30; d_gene: TRBD1; j_gene: TRBJ1-5; CDR3aa: CAWTSQRTGSRPQHF; CDR3nt: TGTGCCTGGACCTCTCAAAGGACAGGGTCGCGACCCCAGCATTTT
abundance: -; v_gene: TRBV5-1; d_gene: -; j_gene: TRBJ1-1; CDR3aa: CASSPGSVNTEAFF; CDR3nt: TGCGCCAGCAGCCCGGGGTCAGTGAACACTGAAGCTTTCTTT
abundance: -; v_gene: TRBV6-6; d_gene: TRBD1; j_gene: TRBJ1-6; CDR3aa: CASSSSGTGGSPLHF; CDR3nt: TGTGCCAGCAGTTCTTCCGGGACAGGGGGTTCACCCCTCCACTTT
abundance: -; v_gene: TRBV7-2; d_gene: -; j_gene: TRBJ1-2; CDR3aa: CASSLGGGYGYTF; CDR3nt: TGTGCCAGCAGCTTAGGAGGCGGGTATGGCTACACCTTC
abundance: -; v_gene: TRBV11-2; d_gene: TRBD1; j_gene: TRBJ1-4; CDR3aa: CASSSYGDRGRGDEKLFF; CDR3nt: TGTGCCAGCAGCTCTTACGGGGACAGGGGGCGAGGGGATGAAAAACTGTTTTTT
abundance: once; v_gene: TRBV15; d_gene: -; j_gene: TRBJ2-1; CDR3aa: CATSRDLSGGNEQFF; CDR3nt: TGTGCCACCAGCAGAGACCTTAGTGGCGGCAATGAGCAGTTCTTC
abundance: -; v_gene: TRBV6-2/TRBV6-3; d_gene: TRBD2; j_gene: TRBJ2-3; CDR3aa: CASSPGLAVSTDTQYF; CDR3nt: TGTGCCAGCAGCCCCGGACTAGCGGTTAGCACAGATACGCAGTATTTT
abundance: once; v_gene: TRBV19; d_gene: -; j_gene: TRBJ1-1; CDR3aa: CASSNLRGLNTEAFF; CDR3nt: TGTGCCAGTAGTAACCTGCGGGGGCTGAACACTGAAGCTTTCTTT
abundance: -; v_gene: TRBV19; d_gene: TRBD2; j_gene: TRBJ2-3; CDR3aa: CASSIAAGGVADTQYF; CDR3nt: TGTGCCAGTAGTATAGCCGCGGGGGGAGTCGCAGATACGCAGTATTTT
abundance: -; v_gene: TRBV11-2; d_gene: TRBD2; j_gene: TRBJ2-1; CDR3aa: CASRRIAGGSYNEQFF; CDR3nt: TGTGCCAGCAGGCGGATAGCGGGAGGGTCCTACAATGAGCAGTTCTTC
abundance: -; v_gene: TRBV14; d_gene: -; j_gene: TRBJ2-7; CDR3aa: CASSQDWPSVSYEQYF; CDR3nt: TGTGCCAGCAGCCAAGATTGGCCTAGCGTCTCCTACGAGCAGTACTTC
abundance: -; v_gene: TRBV6-5; d_gene: -; j_gene: TRBJ1-1; CDR3aa: CASTPTRTEAFF; CDR3nt: TGTGCCAGCACCCCAACGCGAACTGAAGCTTTCTTT
abundance: -; v_gene: TRBV6-1; d_gene: -; j_gene: TRBJ1-2; CDR3aa: CASSESSNYGYTF; CDR3nt: TGTGCCAGCAGTGAATCGTCTAACTATGGCTACACCTTC
abundance: -; v_gene: TRBV7-9; d_gene: TRBD2; j_gene: TRBJ2-3; CDR3aa: CASRSGLAGSTDTQYF; CDR3nt: TGTGCCAGCAGATCCGGACTAGCGGGGAGCACAGATACGCAGTATTTT